This T cell receptor beta chain was captured in a study of CD8+ T cells in alopecia areata. CDR1 and CDR2 from the germline V gene are SQVTM and ANQGSEA. Trimming took 2 bases from V and 2 from J; bases not matched to a gene: 17. The CDR3 contains 18 residues. The sequencing template was cDNA reverse transcribed from extracted RNA. The assay was immunoSEQ multiplex PCR, and TCRdb's table has in-frame clones only and misses some. The table lists 130,000 to 150,000 clones, less than 75% of them singletons, with less than 40% in the top ten. This clone has just a few counts. Sequencing was carried out using CD8+ T cells sorted from blood. The origin of this receptor is a human donor in good health. The chain employs TRBV29-1 and TRBJ1-2; 7 bases agree with TRBD1. CDR3 region: CSVELLGTEDSTNYGYTF. The CDR3 DNA sequence: TGCAGCGTTGAATTGTTAGGGACAGAAGACTCGACCAACTATGGCTACACCTTC.